The clone carrying this T cell receptor (beta chain) was counted between two and nine times. This sample is drawn from a study of blood T cell repertoires in COVID-19. The wider study: Samples taken during acute and convalescent COVID-19 were collected in the United States, Italy and Spain.

Method: immunoSEQ multiplex PCR; TCRdb's copy keeps in-frame clones and lacks some. Of about 82,000 clones in the sample, about 78% were seen once. The TCR comes from a man aged 55 to 70 with COVID-19, enrolled during active disease. The sequenced sample consisted of peripheral blood.

CDR3 sequence (DNA): TGCAGCGTCCATAGCGGGAGAGGGTCGGAGCAGTTCTTC. As protein: CSVHSGRGSEQFF. The chain is built from TRBV29-1 and TRBJ2-1; TRBD2 matches at 9 bases. CDR1 is SQVTM and CDR2 is ANQGSEA in the germline V gene. This CDR3 comprises 13 residues. The V gene end was trimmed by 6 bases and the J gene end by 10 bases; junction bases not matched to a gene: 10.